This T cell receptor (beta chain) was profiled in a study of blood T cells in healthy people across ages (dated by TCRdb to between 2015 and 2016). For the wider study: In model experiments, template switching captured about one uniquely barcoded TCR beta cDNA molecule for every two T cells. Age-related changes in TCR beta repertoire diversity were measured in the study by deep sequencing normalized with unique cDNA molecular identifiers. The donors were divided into four age groups: young (average about 16 years), middle-aged (roughly 42), aged (about 56) and long-lived (around 80). To avoid experimental bias, donors of different ages were distributed randomly across sequencing lanes. Using the same blood draw, the study looked at two additional independent replicas of 1 million unique cDNA reads for two donors, one aged 18 to 30 and the other aged 80 or older.

Concerning this clonotype: Its antigen has not been determined. No per-base quality is available; no much larger clone lies one base away.

Receptor libraries were prepared by 5' RACE. The sequencer was an Illumina HiSeq 2500. A second PCR of 7 to 11 cycles was performed with a sample-barcoded 5' primer and a J-beta primer mix. A template-switch 5' adaptor carrying 12 random nucleotides introduced a unique molecular identifier onto each TCR beta cDNA molecule. At least 2.5 million CDR3-containing paired-end reads were obtained from each sample. First-strand cDNA was synthesized from all RNA with the Mint cDNA synthesis kit, primed by a TRBC-specific oligonucleotide. After uracil-DNA glycosylase treatment, a first 18-cycle PCR used universal primers M1SS and BC2_uni_R on all cDNA. Turning to the authors' computational methods: Each sample was normalized by randomly selecting 1 million high-quality reads, each carrying a distinct molecular identifier. Reads sharing molecular identifiers were discarded rather than binned into consensus sequences. MiTCR, with a Q25 quality threshold and the strictest error-elimination algorithm, was used for CDR3 identification, clonotype clustering and error correction. A nonparametric unseen species model with Euler transformation was used to estimate lower-bound total TCR beta diversity. TCRdb reprocessed the public reads (quality trimming at Q25 with fastp, clone calling with MiXCR) and kept in-frame beta chains. A single entry per CDR3 protein holds the most common genes and DNA from its merged rows. TCRdb, not the original authors, processed these V and J calls. The sample records about 1 million distinct CDR3 sequences, around 45% of which are singletons. Around 18% of the sample goes to the ten largest clones.

The donors were 40 or so Caucasian individuals from Russia, aged roughly 6 to 100 years, who were systemically healthy. Each donor gave 9 to 10 milliliters of peripheral blood, collected into EDTA-treated Vacutainer tubes. Ficoll-Paque density-gradient centrifugation was used to isolate PBMCs, with at least 7 million obtained per sample. Total RNA was extracted from PBMCs with Trizol reagent, with at least 5 micrograms obtained per sample. For every donor, an aliquot of PBMCs went through flow cytometry to measure the percentages of naive CD45RAhigh/CD27high T cells. The investigation overall reported the following: The long-lived group showed more naive CD4+ T cells, fewer expanded clones and increased TCR diversity than the aged group, suggesting age selection. Bulk unsorted PBMC profiling prevented conclusive comparison of naive and antigen-experienced compartments. Because the CMV infection status of the donors was unknown, age-related changes in expanded clonotypes may potentially have been confounded. Estimates of total diversity from one million sequenced T cells were regarded as lower bounds and underestimates. Observed TCR beta diversity per million T cells fell roughly linearly with age, and a significant reduction was already apparent by age about 38. Observed TCR beta diversity correlated strongly with the percentage of naive T cells measured by flow cytometry.

Sequences SQVTM (CDR1) and ANQGSEA (CDR2) are obtained from the germline V gene. Measured from the cysteine to the phenylalanine, the CDR3 is 12 residues long. Just the 36-base CDR3 DNA is kept, in frame starting at base 1. V and J lose 6 bases and 3 bases, and a span of 12 bases separates them. Material: blood. The chain is encoded by TRBV29-1 joined to TRBJ2-7; confidence is insufficient to name the D gene. The TCR comes from a woman aged 55-70 years in good health. The CDR3 reads CSVRETNYEQYF. In nucleotide form, the sequence is TGCAGCGTCCGAGAAACTAACTACGAGCAGTACTTC.